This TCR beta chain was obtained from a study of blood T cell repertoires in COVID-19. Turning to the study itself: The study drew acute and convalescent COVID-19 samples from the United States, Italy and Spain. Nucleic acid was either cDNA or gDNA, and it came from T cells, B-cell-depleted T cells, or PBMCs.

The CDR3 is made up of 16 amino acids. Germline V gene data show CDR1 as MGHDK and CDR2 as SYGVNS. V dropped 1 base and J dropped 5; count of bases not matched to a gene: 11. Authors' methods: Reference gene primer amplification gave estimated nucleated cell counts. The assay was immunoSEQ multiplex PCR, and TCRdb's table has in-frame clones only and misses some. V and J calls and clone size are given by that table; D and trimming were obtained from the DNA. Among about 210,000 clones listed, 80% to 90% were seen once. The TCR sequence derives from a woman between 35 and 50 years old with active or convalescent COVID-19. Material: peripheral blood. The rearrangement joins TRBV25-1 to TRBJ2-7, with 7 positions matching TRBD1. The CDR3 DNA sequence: TGTGCCAGCAGTGAATTGCGGCAGGGGGTAGGGGACGAGCAGTACTTC. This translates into CASSELRQGVGDEQYF.